This T cell receptor beta chain was sequenced in a study of blood T cell repertoires in COVID-19. In the original processing: Estimation of nucleated cell counts relied on the amplification of reference gene primers. TCRdb's table, derived via immunoSEQ multiplex PCR, lists solely in-frame clones and lacks some. Clonal size and the V and J genes are those of that table, whereas D and trimming came from the DNA. The sample has a few hundred thousand clones, 89% seen once. The sample holds a few counts of this clone. Germline trimming cut 4 bases from V and 2 bases from J; bases unmatched to any gene: 5. This CDR3 is built from 14 residues. The germline V gene has CDR1 SEHNR and CDR2 FQNEAQ (reference sequence).

The V and J genes are TRBV7-9 and TRBJ2-7, with TRBD1 matching over 7 bases. Sequencing input: PBMCs or T cells enriched from blood (not recorded which). This receptor was taken from a woman aged 45-60 years who had been exposed to COVID-19. As DNA, the CDR3 is TGTGCCAGCAGCTCCGGGACAGAGGCCTACGAGCAGTACTTC. As protein: CASSSGTEAYEQYF.